One sample yielded the 4 T cell receptor beta chains listed below, sequenced in a study of T cell responses to AZD1222 COVID-19 vaccine. Only in-frame clones appear in the TCRdb table, and some are missing; sequencing was by immunoSEQ multiplex PCR. The sample lists about 140,000 clones; roughly 92% were seen once. The sample in question was peripheral blood, obtained on day 0 of AZD1222 vaccination. The receptor set was obtained from an adult in good health.

The chain employs TRBV7-2 and TRBJ2-4, with a weak D call TRBD2 (6 bases). Trimming stripped 6 bases from V and 9 bases from J, with 15 bases between. The CDR3 totals 13 residues. Germline V gene lookup returns CDR1 SGHTA and CDR2 FQGNSA. The CDR3 bases are TGTGCCAGCAGACCCACTTCCGGGGGCATTCAGTACTTC. Translation: CASRPTSGGIQYF.

On this clone itself: The junction departs from germline at one end; a sequencing error may be responsible. The chain employs TRBV7-9 and TRBJ2-1, with D perhaps matching TRBD1 (6 bases). Germline assignment: CDR1 SEHNR and CDR2 FQNEAQ (reference sequence). The CDR3 covers 11 residues. The CDR3 coding sequence is TGTGCCAGCAGCGACCGGGACAAACGTATCTTC. It specifies CASSDRDKRIF.

This sequence joins TRBV11-2 and TRBJ2-3; 8 nucleotides agree with TRBD2. This CDR3 has 15 amino acids. CDR1 and CDR2 (germline): SGHAT, FQNNGV. V was pared by 7 bases and J by 3 bases, with 9 bases of the junction left unmatched. The CDR3, as DNA: TGTGCCAGCACCGCGGGAGGCGGGAGGACAGATACGCAGTATTTT. Its protein product is CASTAGGGRTDTQYF.

The chain carries TRBV3-1 (or the pseudogene TRBV3-2) and TRBJ1-2, with D unresolved. Trimming took off 1 base at V and 4 bases at J, with 22 bases between the two ends. The CDR3 runs to 18 residues. Germline V gene lookup returns CDR1 LGHDT and CDR2 YNNKEL (reference sequence). The CDR3 is CASSQGVLGRASGYGYTF. The DNA of the CDR3 is TGTGCCAGCAGCCAAGGGGTTCTTGGGAGGGCTTCGGGCTATGGCTACACCTTC.